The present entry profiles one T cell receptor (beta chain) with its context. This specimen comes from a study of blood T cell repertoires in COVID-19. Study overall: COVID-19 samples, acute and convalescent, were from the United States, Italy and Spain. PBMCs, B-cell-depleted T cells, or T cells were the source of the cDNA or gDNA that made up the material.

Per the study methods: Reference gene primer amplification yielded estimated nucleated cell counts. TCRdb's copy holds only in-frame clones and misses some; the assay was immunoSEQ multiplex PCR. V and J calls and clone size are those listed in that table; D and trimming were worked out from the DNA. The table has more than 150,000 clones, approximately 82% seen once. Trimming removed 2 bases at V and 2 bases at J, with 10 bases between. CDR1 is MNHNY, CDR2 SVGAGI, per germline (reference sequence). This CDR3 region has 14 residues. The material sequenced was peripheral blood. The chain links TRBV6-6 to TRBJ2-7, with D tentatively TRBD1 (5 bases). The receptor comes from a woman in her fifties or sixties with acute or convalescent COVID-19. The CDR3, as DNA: TGTGCCAGCAGTTACCGACAGCTGACCTACGAGCAGTACTTC. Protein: CASSYRQLTYEQYF.